One TCR beta chain is described in this entry. What it binds is unknown. V lost 0 bases to trimming and J lost 9 bases, with 19 bases between them. Germline CDR1 DFQATT, CDR2 SNEGSKA (reference sequence). The CDR3 runs to 15 residues. This entry comes from a study of blood T cells in healthy people across ages. Study summary: Per two T cells, about one barcoded beta molecule was captured through template switching. Study findings and constraints: It was not possible, with unsorted PBMCs, to conclusively compare naive and antigen-experienced cells.

Combining a sample-barcoded 5' primer with a J-beta primer mix, a second PCR ran for roughly 7 to 11 cycles. From the 5' RACE reads, TCRdb called clonotypes with MiXCR, one entry per CDR3 protein. Altogether about 640,000 distinct CDR3 sequences are present, roughly two fifths being singletons, with the ten largest covering around 32%. The sequenced sample consisted of blood. V and J are TRBV20-1 and TRBJ2-3; D is perhaps TRBD1 or TRBD2 (7 bases each). This TCR came from an elderly man in good health. In nucleotides, the CDR3 is TGCAGTGCTAGAGATCTCAGGGGGGGTCCCCGGACGCAGTATTTT. Residues: CSARDLRGGPRTQYF.